These 28 T cell receptor beta chains share one sample of origin, sequenced in a study of cytomegalovirus exposure and HLA in healthy donors. TCRdb's table, derived via immunoSEQ multiplex PCR, lists solely in-frame clones and lacks some. This table holds approximately 90,000 clones, roughly 92% found once. The specimen sequenced was PBMCs. The receptors originated from a woman aged 25 to 39 in good health and CMV-seropositive.

The chain carries TRBV30 and TRBJ1-1; D is unclear. Germline values: CDR1 GTSNPN, CDR2 SVGIG (reference sequence). The CDR3 length is 13 residues. Trimming pared 2 bases from V and 3 bases from J, leaving 10 bases between. CDR3 nucleotide sequence: TGTGCCTGGAGTATGGCGAGGGACACTGAAGCTTTCTTT. Amino acids: CAWSMARDTEAFF.

The chain joins TRBV10-2 to TRBJ2-6; 7 bases align to TRBD1. V gave up 0 bases and J gave up 0 bases; unmatched junction bases: 23. Germline CDR1 and CDR2: WSHSY and SAAADI. The CDR3 totals 24 residues. CDR3 region: CASSESTQGTVGRSIPSGANVLTF. As DNA, the CDR3 is TGCGCCAGCAGTGAGTCGACACAAGGGACAGTCGGAAGGTCCATACCCTCTGGGGCCAACGTCCTGACTTTC.

This rearrangement joins TRBV9 to TRBJ2-5, with 8 bases lining up with TRBD2. CDR1 is SGDLS and CDR2 is YYNGEE in the germline V gene. V lost 3 bases and J lost 0; bases outside the gene matches: 4. CDR3 length: 15 residues. The CDR3 loop is CASSGSGTNQETQYF. DNA of the CDR3: TGTGCCAGCAGCGGTAGCGGGACCAACCAAGAGACCCAGTACTTC.

V gene TRBV30 combines with J gene TRBJ2-7, with 8 positions matching TRBD1. Germline V gene data show CDR1 as GTSNPN and CDR2 as SVGIG (reference sequence). The CDR3 totals 15 residues. Trimming took 4 bases from V and 3 from J; bases not matched to a gene: 11. The CDR3 DNA reads TGTGCCTGGATCCCGGGACAGGCAATAGTCTACGAGCAGTACTTC. As protein: CAWIPGQAIVYEQYF.

The J gene is TRBJ1-5, the V gene TRBV19; TRBD1 agrees at 8 bases. The germline V gene encodes CDR1 LNHDA and CDR2 SQIVND (reference sequence). The CDR3 is 13 amino acids. V shed 5 bases, J shed 5 bases, and the junction held 2 bases outside the gene matches. The CDR3 here is CASSLQGDQPQHF. The CDR3 region has the DNA TGTGCCAGTAGTTTACAGGGGGATCAGCCCCAGCATTTT.

This chain links TRBV5-1 with TRBJ2-3; TRBD2 matches at 11 bases. Per germline, CDR1 SGHRS and CDR2 YFSETQ. The CDR3 covers 15 residues. V shed 4 bases, J shed 3 bases, and the junction held 4 bases outside the gene matches. The CDR3 loop is CASSEASGRTDTQYF. The CDR3 DNA sequence: TGCGCCAGCAGCGAGGCTAGCGGGAGGACAGATACGCAGTATTTT.

This sequence joins TRBV30 and TRBJ2-5; D is possibly TRBD1 (5 bases). Germline V lookup: CDR1 GTSNPN, CDR2 SVGIG (reference sequence). The CDR3 loop spans 13 amino acids. The V end lost 3 bases, the J end lost 1 base, and 9 bases lay between the germline ends. CDR3 sequence: CAWRRTLQETQYF. As DNA, the CDR3 is TGTGCCTGGAGAAGGACACTCCAAGAGACCCAGTACTTC.

The chain joins TRBV27 to TRBJ2-7, with a tentative D call TRBD1 (5 bases). Per germline, CDR1 MNHEY and CDR2 SMNVEV (reference sequence). The CDR3 length is 14 residues. The ends were cut back, 4 bases at V and 8 bases at J, with 18 bases in the middle. CDR3 residues: CASSSSQGRRKQYF. The DNA of the CDR3 is TGTGCCAGCAGTTCCAGTCAGGGCAGGCGAAAGCAGTACTTC.

The chain is built from TRBV28 and TRBJ2-1; D gene ambiguous. V lost 0 bases and J 2 bases, leaving 8 bases between the germline ends. CDR1 and CDR2 from the germline V gene are MDHEN and SYDVKM. The CDR3 is 15 residues long. The chain's CDR3 is CASSLWRETYNEQFF. CDR3 in DNA: TGTGCCAGCAGTTTATGGAGAGAGACCTACAATGAGCAGTTCTTC.

The chain combines TRBV5-1 with TRBJ2-7; D possibly corresponds to TRBD1 (5 bases). CDR3 length: 15 amino acids. Deletions cut 0 bases from V and 2 bases from J, with 12 bases between. In germline, CDR1 is SGHRS, CDR2 YFSETQ. CDR3 amino acids: CASSLARVGPYEQYF. The CDR3 DNA reads TGCGCCAGCAGCTTGGCCAGGGTGGGGCCCTACGAGCAGTACTTC.

This rearrangement joins TRBV7-3 to TRBJ2-1; D ambiguous. CDR3 size: 12 residues. The germline V and J ends were trimmed by 4 bases and 10 bases, with 11 bases remaining between them. Germline assignment: CDR1 SGHTA and CDR2 FQGTGA. This CDR3 reads CASSSPGGEQFF. Written as DNA, the CDR3 is TGTGCCAGCAGCTCGCCGGGTGGGGAGCAGTTCTTC. The entire variable domain, with the rest obtained from reference TRBV7-3 and TRBJ2-1, is as follows: GAGVSQTPSNKVTEKGKYVELRCDPISGHTALYWYRQSLGQGPEFLIYFQGTGAADDSGLPNDRFFAVRPEGSVSTLKIQRTERGDSAVYLCASSSPGGEQFFGPGTRLTVL.

The chain recombines TRBV5-1 with TRBJ2-1, with 8 bases that match TRBD2. The V and J ends lost 4 bases and 0 bases, in that order; junction bases with no gene match: 6. This CDR3 region has 16 residues. CDR1 is SGHRS and CDR2 is YFSETQ in the germline V gene. CDR3 region: CASSNSGITSYNEQFF. The DNA for the CDR3 is TGCGCCAGCAGCAATAGCGGGATCACCTCCTACAATGAGCAGTTCTTC.

The chain combines TRBV18 with TRBJ1-3; weak D call: TRBD1 (5 bases). Per the germline V gene, CDR1 is KGHSH and CDR2 is LQKENI. CDR3 size: 17 residues. The ends were cut back, 3 bases at V and 3 bases at J, with 18 bases in the middle. The CDR3 bases are TGTGCCAGCTCACCGGTTACGGCCGGGGGAGTTGGAAACACCATATATTTT. Translating gives CASSPVTAGGVGNTIYF.

V is TRBV9 and J is TRBJ2-3; 7 bases map to TRBD1. There are 18 residues in the CDR3. Germline V lookup: CDR1 SGDLS, CDR2 YYNGEE. Trimming cost V 4 bases and J 2 bases; bases outside gene matches: 16. The CDR3 DNA follows: TGTGCCAGCAGCCCACCTCCGACCGGGACAGAGAACACAGATACGCAGTATTTT. Its translation is CASSPPPTGTENTDTQYF.

The chain links TRBV4-3 to TRBJ1-1; D possibly corresponds to TRBD1 (6 bases). Germline V lookup: CDR1 LGHNA, CDR2 YSLEER. This CDR3 contains 13 residues. The V end was cut by 2 bases, the J end by 7 bases, with 11 bases between. CDR3: CASSQITGFEAFF. CDR3 sequence (DNA): TGCGCCAGCAGCCAAATTACAGGGTTTGAAGCTTTCTTT.

The rearrangement links TRBV19 to TRBJ2-7; 9 nucleotides agree with TRBD2. CDR3 size: 15 residues. Germline V gene sequence: CDR1 LNHDA, CDR2 SQIVND (reference sequence). Losses at the gene ends were 6 bases for V and 3 bases for J; bases not matched to a gene: 9. CDR3 DNA sequence: TGTGCCAGTAGGAAGCGGGCGGGAGGGGACTACGAGCAGTACTTC. Its protein is CASRKRAGGDYEQYF.

V usage is TRBV7-8 and J usage is TRBJ2-3, with 8 bases matching TRBD2. CDR3 size: 14 residues. The germline V gene has CDR1 SGHVS and CDR2 FQNEAQ. The V and J ends lost 5 bases and 4 bases, in that order; junction bases with no gene match: 5. The CDR3: CASSRTSSPDTQYF. The CDR3 region has the DNA TGTGCCAGCAGCCGGACTAGCTCGCCAGATACGCAGTATTTT.

The J gene is TRBJ2-7, the V gene TRBV28, with D possibly being TRBD2 (5 bases). V lost 5 bases to trimming and J lost 2 bases, with 13 bases between them. Germline V gene data show CDR1 as MDHEN and CDR2 as SYDVKM. The CDR3 loop spans 14 amino acids. The CDR3 reads CASSNSGYTYEQYF. CDR3 DNA: TGTGCCAGCAGTAACTCGGGGTATACCTACGAGCAGTACTTC.

The table lists this clone with a count of one. V is TRBV27 and J is TRBJ2-1; weak D call: TRBD2 (5 bases). The V and J ends lost 5 bases and 6 bases respectively, with 20 bases between them. The germline gives CDR1 MNHEY, CDR2 SMNVEV (reference sequence). This CDR3 spans 16 amino acids. This CDR3 reads CASSTTRGNNLNEQFF. CDR3 sequence (DNA): TGTGCCAGCAGTACCACCCGGGGAAACAACCTCAATGAGCAGTTCTTC.

The V and J genes are TRBV4-1 and TRBJ2-7; D is perhaps TRBD2 (5 bases). The ends were cut back, 0 bases at V and 4 bases at J, with 13 bases in the middle. The CDR3 totals 15 residues. In germline, CDR1 is MGHRA, CDR2 YSYEKL. The CDR3 bases are TGCGCCAGCAGCCAAGAACGCCCCGAGGGTTACGAGCAGTACTTC. Protein product: CASSQERPEGYEQYF.

This chain joins TRBV30 and TRBJ2-7; no clear D gene. The CDR3 consists of 11 residues. The V gene lost 2 bases and the J gene lost 3 bases, with 5 bases spanning the gap. Germline CDR1 GTSNPN, CDR2 SVGIG (reference sequence). CDR3 in DNA: TGTGCCTGGAGTTTAAACTACGAGCAGTACTTC. Translated, it gives CAWSLNYEQYF.

The rearrangement joins TRBV19 to TRBJ2-1; 10 bases match TRBD2. Germline CDR1 reads LNHDA; CDR2 reads SQIVND (reference sequence). The CDR3 has 16 residues. Trimming took 0 bases from V and 4 from J; bases not matched to a gene: 3. CDR3 loop: CASSIEASGSYNEQFF. The DNA for the CDR3 is TGTGCCAGTAGTATAGAGGCTAGCGGGAGTTACAATGAGCAGTTCTTC.

The gene calls are TRBV18 and TRBJ2-3; 11 bases line up with TRBD2. Germline-derived CDR1 and CDR2 are KGHSH and LQKENI. V trimming: 3 bases; J trimming: 0 bases; junction bases outside the gene matches: 2. The length of the CDR3 is 16 residues. The CDR3 DNA is TGTGCCAGCTCACCCCGGACTAGCGGGAGCACAGATACGCAGTATTTT. Translation gives CASSPRTSGSTDTQYF.

This chain joins TRBV9 and TRBJ2-1, with D possibly TRBD2 on 6 matching bases. The CDR3 has 13 amino acids. V lost 5 bases to trimming and J lost 8 bases, with 14 bases between them. Per germline, CDR1 SGDLS and CDR2 YYNGEE. The DNA for the CDR3 is TGTGCCAGCAGGAAACGGGAGTTGGATGAGCAGTTCTTC. Protein product: CASRKRELDEQFF.

This chain joins TRBV6-5 and TRBJ2-2; a possible D gene is TRBD2 (5 bases). Germline V gives CDR1 MNHEY, CDR2 SVGAGI. V was clipped by 0 bases and J by 6 bases, with 8 bases between them. The CDR3 consists of 14 residues. CDR3 region: CASSYSAGPGELFF. CDR3 sequence (DNA): TGTGCCAGCAGTTACTCTGCGGGCCCCGGGGAGCTGTTTTTT.

This clone was seen a handful of times. The rearrangement uses TRBV19 and TRBJ2-1; a weak D match, TRBD1 (7 bases). Germline values: CDR1 LNHDA, CDR2 SQIVND (reference sequence). This CDR3 comprises 15 residues. Trimming removed 2 bases from V and 8 bases from J, with 16 bases in between. CDR3 loop: CASSILDRVADEQFF. The CDR3 DNA reads TGTGCCAGTAGTATACTCGACAGGGTAGCGGATGAGCAGTTCTTC.

The chain is built from TRBV7-2 and TRBJ2-5; 12 bases map to TRBD2. J gave up 2 bases and V 4 bases, and 14 bases lay outside the gene matches. Germline values: CDR1 SGHTA, CDR2 FQGNSA. The CDR3 sequence is 19 residues long. The CDR3 DNA reads TGTGCCAGCAGCTCTACTAGCGGGAGGCGCCCTCTAGAACAAGAGACCCAGTACTTC. It yields the protein CASSSTSGRRPLEQETQYF. The full variable domain, with the rest looked up from reference TRBV7-2 and TRBJ2-5, is GAGVSQSPSNKVTEKGKDVELRCDPISGHTALYWYRQSLGQGLEFLIYFQGNSAPDKSGLPSDRFSAERTGGSVSTLTIQRTQQEDSAVYLCASSSTSGRRPLEQETQYFGPGTRLLVL.

This clone was picked up one time. This chain joins TRBV27 and TRBJ2-5; 7 nucleotides match TRBD1. V was clipped by 4 bases and J by 1 base; unmatched bases: 6. The CDR3 runs to 15 residues. CDR1 MNHEY and CDR2 SMNVEV come from the germline V gene (reference sequence). The DNA for the CDR3 is TGTGCCAGCAGTTCTTTTGACAGGGCCCAAGAGACCCAGTACTTC. Translated, it gives CASSSFDRAQETQYF.